This TCR beta chain was captured by sequencing in a study of blood T cell repertoires in COVID-19. Study details: Spain, Italy and the United States supplied samples that represented acute and convalescent COVID-19. T cells, B-cell-depleted T cells, or PBMCs provided the cDNA or gDNA that served as material.

CDR3 length: 16 residues. The V and J ends lost 0 bases and 2 bases, in that order; junction bases with no gene match: 1. CDR1 and CDR2 from the germline V gene are MNHEY and SVGAGI. Here immunoSEQ multiplex PCR was the method, and the copy in TCRdb shows in-frame clones only, minus some. This sample has approximately 42,000 clones, with around 80% found just once. Sequencing was done on a sample of peripheral blood. The sequence derives from a man older than 75 with acute or convalescent COVID-19. The J gene is TRBJ2-1, the V gene TRBV6-5; 10 nucleotides align to TRBD2. CDR3 DNA: TGTGCCAGCAGTTACTCTGGGACTAGCGCCTACAATGAGCAGTTCTTC. Translated: CASSYSGTSAYNEQFF.